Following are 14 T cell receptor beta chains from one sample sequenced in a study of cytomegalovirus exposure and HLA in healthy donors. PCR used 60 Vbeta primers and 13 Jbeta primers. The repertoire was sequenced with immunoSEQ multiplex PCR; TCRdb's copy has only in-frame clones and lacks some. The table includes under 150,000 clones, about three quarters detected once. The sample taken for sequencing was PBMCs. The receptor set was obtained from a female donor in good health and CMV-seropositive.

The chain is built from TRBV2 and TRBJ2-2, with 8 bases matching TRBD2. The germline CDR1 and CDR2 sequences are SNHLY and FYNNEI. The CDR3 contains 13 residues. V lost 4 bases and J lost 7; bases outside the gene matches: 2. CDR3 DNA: TGTGCCAGCAGTGTCCGGGAGGGCGGGGAGCTGTTTTTT. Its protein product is CASSVREGGELFF.

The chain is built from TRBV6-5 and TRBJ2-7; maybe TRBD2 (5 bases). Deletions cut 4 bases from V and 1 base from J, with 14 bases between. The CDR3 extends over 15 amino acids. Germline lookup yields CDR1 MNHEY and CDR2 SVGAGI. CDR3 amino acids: CASSSRAKKSYEQYF. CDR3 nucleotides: TGTGCCAGCAGTTCGCGGGCAAAGAAGTCCTACGAGCAGTACTTC.

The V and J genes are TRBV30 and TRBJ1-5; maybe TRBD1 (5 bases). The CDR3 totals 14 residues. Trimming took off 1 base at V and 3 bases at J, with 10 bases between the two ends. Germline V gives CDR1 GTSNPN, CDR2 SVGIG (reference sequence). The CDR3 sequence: CAWSARALNQPQHF. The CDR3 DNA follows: TGTGCCTGGAGTGCCAGGGCTCTCAATCAGCCCCAGCATTTT.

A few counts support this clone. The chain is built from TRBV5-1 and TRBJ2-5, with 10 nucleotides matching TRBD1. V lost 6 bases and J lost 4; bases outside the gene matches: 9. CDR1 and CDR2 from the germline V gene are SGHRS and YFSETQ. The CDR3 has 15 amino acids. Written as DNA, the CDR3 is TGCGCCAGCACTCTATCAGGGACAGGGGTAGAGACCCAGTACTTC. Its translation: CASTLSGTGVETQYF.

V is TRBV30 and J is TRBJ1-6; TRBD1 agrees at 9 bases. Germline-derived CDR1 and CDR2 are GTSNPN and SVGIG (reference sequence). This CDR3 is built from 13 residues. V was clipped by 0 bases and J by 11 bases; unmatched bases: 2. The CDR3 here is CAWSVTGGTPLHF. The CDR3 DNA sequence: TGTGCCTGGAGTGTAACAGGGGGCACACCCCTCCACTTT.

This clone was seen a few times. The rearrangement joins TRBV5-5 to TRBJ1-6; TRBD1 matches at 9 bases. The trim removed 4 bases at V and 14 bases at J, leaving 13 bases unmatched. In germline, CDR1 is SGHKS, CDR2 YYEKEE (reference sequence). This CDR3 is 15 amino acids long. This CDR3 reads CASSNWDRVGPALHF. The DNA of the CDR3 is TGTGCCAGCAGCAACTGGGACAGGGTGGGTCCGGCCCTCCACTTT.

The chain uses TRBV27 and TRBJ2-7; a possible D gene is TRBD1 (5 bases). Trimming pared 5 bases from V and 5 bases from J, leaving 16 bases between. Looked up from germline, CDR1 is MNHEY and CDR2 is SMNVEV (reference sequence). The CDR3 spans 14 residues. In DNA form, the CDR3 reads TGTGCCAGCAGTATGAAGACAGCCGACGACGAGCAGTACTTC. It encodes CASSMKTADDEQYF.

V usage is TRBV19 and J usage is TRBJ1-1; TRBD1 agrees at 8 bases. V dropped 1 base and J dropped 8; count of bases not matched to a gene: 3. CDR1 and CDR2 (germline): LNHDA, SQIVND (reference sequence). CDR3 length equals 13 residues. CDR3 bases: TGTGCCAGTAGTATAGGTAGGACAGGGGAAGCTTTCTTT. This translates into CASSIGRTGEAFF.

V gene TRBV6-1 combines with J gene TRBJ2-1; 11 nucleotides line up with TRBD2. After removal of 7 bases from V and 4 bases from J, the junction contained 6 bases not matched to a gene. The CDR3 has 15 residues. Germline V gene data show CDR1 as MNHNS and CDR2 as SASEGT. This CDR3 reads CASTPLAGAYNEQFF. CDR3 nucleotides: TGTGCCAGCACCCCACTAGCGGGGGCATACAATGAGCAGTTCTTC.

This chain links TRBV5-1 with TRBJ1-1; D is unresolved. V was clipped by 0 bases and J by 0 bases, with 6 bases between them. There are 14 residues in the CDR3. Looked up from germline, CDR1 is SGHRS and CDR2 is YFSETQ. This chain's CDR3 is CASSLGVVNTEAFF. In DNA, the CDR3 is TGCGCCAGCAGCTTGGGAGTAGTGAACACTGAAGCTTTCTTT.

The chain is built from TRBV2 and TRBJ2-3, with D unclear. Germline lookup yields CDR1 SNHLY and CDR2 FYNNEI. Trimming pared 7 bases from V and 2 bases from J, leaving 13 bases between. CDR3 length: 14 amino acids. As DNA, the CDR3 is TGTGCCAGCAAGTCGCTAGTCCTCACAGATACGCAGTATTTT. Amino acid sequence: CASKSLVLTDTQYF.

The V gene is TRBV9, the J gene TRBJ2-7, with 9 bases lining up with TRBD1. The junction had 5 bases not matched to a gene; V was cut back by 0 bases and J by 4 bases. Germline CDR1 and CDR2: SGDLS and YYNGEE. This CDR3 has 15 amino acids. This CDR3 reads CASSVEDRGMYEQYF. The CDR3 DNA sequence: TGTGCCAGCAGCGTAGAGGACAGGGGCATGTACGAGCAGTACTTC.

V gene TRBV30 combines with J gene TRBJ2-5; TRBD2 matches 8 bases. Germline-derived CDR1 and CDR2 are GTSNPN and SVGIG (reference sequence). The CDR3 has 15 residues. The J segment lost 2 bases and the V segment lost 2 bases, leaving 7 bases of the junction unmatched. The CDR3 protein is CAWSRGGGGQETQYF. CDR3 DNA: TGTGCCTGGAGTCGGGGGGGAGGGGGGCAAGAGACCCAGTACTTC.

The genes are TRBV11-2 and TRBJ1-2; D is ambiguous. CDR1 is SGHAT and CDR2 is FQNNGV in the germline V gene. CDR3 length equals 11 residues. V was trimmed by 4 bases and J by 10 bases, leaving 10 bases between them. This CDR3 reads CASSYHQDYTF. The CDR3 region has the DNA TGTGCCAGCAGCTACCATCAGGACTACACCTTC.